This record looks at one T cell receptor (beta chain) sequence and its context. Its antigen is not identified. This specimen belongs to a study of blood T cells in healthy people across ages. Next came a second PCR, run for about 7 to 12 cycles, which used a sample-barcoded 5' primer along with a J-beta primer mix. MiXCR, applied by TCRdb to the 5' RACE reads, yields one record per CDR3 protein. The sample shows 600,000 to 850,000 distinct CDR3 sequences, about 25% of them seen only once. Study-wide findings and caveats: PBMCs left unsorted prevented a conclusive naive versus antigen-experienced comparison.

CDR1 and CDR2 (germline): SQVTM, ANQGSEA. V shed 7 bases and J 4 bases; nucleotides not matched to a gene: 10. The CDR3 has 13 residues. These data also formed part of another study, on T cells of mothers and their children.

This TCR was recovered from a boy under 18 in good health. Sequenced material: blood. The J gene is TRBJ2-7, the V gene TRBV29-1; 7 nucleotides align to TRBD2. Written as DNA, the CDR3 is TGCAGCGCAGTAGCGGGTGTAGGATACGAGCAGTACTTC. Translated, it gives CSAVAGVGYEQYF.